The 24 T cell receptor beta chains presented below share a single source sample, sequenced in a study of post-analysis software for immune sequencing data. Every TCR beta cDNA library bore unique molecular identifiers. TCRdb itself ran the PCR reads through MiXCR, one entry per CDR3 protein. Among hundreds of thousands of distinct CDR3 sequences listed, roughly 47% were seen once. Their cognate antigens are unknown. Broader study findings: Roughly 5 TRBV segments, including TRBV5-6, TRBV5-1 and TRBV20-1, were more frequent in patients than controls.

Sequencing was carried out using blood. The receptor source for this set is a girl between 10 and 17 years old with multiple sclerosis.

This clonotype has at least ten counts. V is TRBV6-5 and J is TRBJ2-7, with D possibly matching TRBD1 (5 bases). The CDR3 covers 14 residues. Trimming took off 0 bases at V and 1 base at J, with 7 bases between the two ends. The V gene's germline CDR1 is MNHEY and CDR2 SVGAGI. The CDR3 loop is CASSYSTASYEQYF. The CDR3 DNA reads as TGTGCCAGCAGTTACTCGACAGCTTCCTACGAGCAGTACTTC.

This chain connects TRBV6-6 to TRBJ1-2, with a possible D match to TRBD1 (5 bases). The CDR3 consists of 14 residues. CDR1 MNHNY and CDR2 SVGAGI come from the germline V gene (reference sequence). Trimming stripped 6 bases from V and 11 bases from J, with 22 bases between. The CDR3 region is CASRSTTGPEGYTF. The CDR3 DNA is TGTGCCAGCAGAAGCACTACGGGGCCGGAGGGGTACACCTTC.

About this clonotype itself: One end of the junction is discordant with germline, which a read error may explain. The chain has TRBV7-2 and TRBJ2-7; D is uncertain. CDR1 and CDR2 (germline): SGHTA, FQGNSA. The CDR3 has 14 residues. The CDR3 here is CASSPYQSSYKQYF. CDR3 DNA sequence: TGTGCCAGCAGCCCCTATCAGAGCTCCTACAAGCAGTACTTC.

This clonotype has just a few counts. This sequence joins TRBV12-3 or TRBV12-4 and TRBJ2-4, with D possibly being TRBD1 (6 bases). V was cut by 6 bases and J by 11 bases, with 14 bases left in between. This CDR3 is built from 12 residues. CDR3 residues: CASRTGLGVQYF. In nucleotides, the CDR3 is TGTGCCAGCAGAACAGGGTTAGGGGTTCAGTACTTC.

This clonotype is a singleton in its sample. This chain connects TRBV29-1 to TRBJ2-7; the D is unclear. CDR1 and CDR2 (germline): SQVTM, ANQGSEA. The CDR3 totals 13 residues. V lost 1 base and J lost 1, with 8 bases in between. CDR3 loop: CSVEGSNSYEQYF. CDR3 in DNA: TGCAGCGTTGAAGGGAGTAATTCCTACGAGCAGTACTTC.

The chain uses TRBV4-1 and TRBJ2-1; D gene ambiguous. CDR1 is MGHRA, CDR2 YSYEKL, per germline. The CDR3 sequence is 13 residues long. The V end lost 4 bases, the J end lost 8 bases, and 12 bases lay between the germline ends. CDR3 in amino acids: CASSPGGVHEQFF. The DNA for the CDR3 is TGCGCCAGCAGCCCTGGCGGAGTGCATGAGCAGTTCTTC.

This clonotype was recorded a few times. V usage is TRBV5-6 and J usage is TRBJ2-1; a possible D gene is TRBD1 (5 bases). The CDR3 contains 14 residues. V gave up 2 bases and J gave up 5 bases, with 11 bases separating them. CDR1 SGHDT and CDR2 YYEEEE come from the germline V gene. The CDR3: CASSFRAGNNEQFF. DNA for the CDR3: TGTGCCAGCAGCTTCCGTGCAGGGAACAATGAGCAGTTCTTC.

This chain connects TRBV27 to TRBJ2-1; TRBD2 agrees at 9 bases. Germline CDR1 and CDR2: MNHEY and SMNVEV (reference sequence). J lost 10 bases, V lost 5 bases, and 15 bases had no gene match. The CDR3 runs 16 residues. The DNA for the CDR3 is TGTGCCAGCAGTCCCCAACTAGCGGGCCCCGGACGGGAGCAGTTCTTC. Translation: CASSPQLAGPGREQFF.

In its sample, this clonotype was seen a few times. The chain carries TRBV5-1 and TRBJ2-2; weak D call: TRBD2 (6 bases). The CDR3 contains 13 residues. Germline V gives CDR1 SGHRS, CDR2 YFSETQ. With 6 bases removed from V and 3 bases from J, the gap between germline ends came to 9 bases. CDR3 nucleotide sequence: TGCGCCAGCAATTGGGGGGACACCGGGGAGCTGTTTTTT. Residues: CASNWGDTGELFF.

This clonotype turned up a few times. The V and J genes are TRBV20-1 and TRBJ2-7, with D tentatively TRBD2 (6 bases). V was pared by 6 bases and J by 7 bases, with 19 bases between. CDR1 is DFQATT and CDR2 is SNEGSKA in the germline V gene (reference sequence). The CDR3 is 13 amino acids. The CDR3 region is CSAGGWAWGEQYF. DNA for the CDR3: TGCAGTGCCGGAGGGTGGGCTTGGGGTGAGCAGTACTTC.

The chain links TRBV5-1 to TRBJ2-4; D remains ambiguous. With 4 bases removed from V and 6 bases from J, the gap between germline ends came to 8 bases. The CDR3 runs 12 residues. CDR1 SGHRS and CDR2 YFSETQ come from the germline V gene. The CDR3 sequence is CASSPGGNIQYF. In DNA form, the CDR3 reads TGCGCCAGCAGCCCGGGCGGAAACATTCAGTACTTC.

The chain uses TRBV5-1 and TRBJ2-4, with 8 bases identical to TRBD1. The CDR3 spans 17 residues. The V gene end was trimmed by 3 bases and the J gene end by 13 bases; junction bases not matched to a gene: 21. The germline gives CDR1 SGHRS, CDR2 YFSETQ. The CDR3 DNA reads as TGCGCCAGCAGCTGGCAACTCCTGACAGGGGTACCGCCAGAGCAGTACTTC. It encodes CASSWQLLTGVPPEQYF.

The chain recombines TRBV12-3 or TRBV12-4 with TRBJ2-1; TRBD2 matches 9 bases. This CDR3 contains 14 residues. The V gene end was trimmed by 8 bases and the J gene end by 2 bases; junction bases not matched to a gene: 4. This CDR3 reads CASRAGGPYNEQFF. The DNA of the CDR3 is TGTGCCAGCCGGGCGGGGGGGCCCTACAATGAGCAGTTCTTC.

This clonotype was counted only a few times. V gene TRBV12-3 or TRBV12-4 combines with J gene TRBJ1-2, with D possibly matching TRBD1 (6 bases). The CDR3 spans 13 residues. The V gene lost 0 bases and the J gene lost 8 bases, with 10 bases spanning the gap. The CDR3 is CASSLAGGSGYTF. The CDR3 nucleotides are TGTGCCAGCAGTTTAGCCGGGGGCTCCGGCTACACCTTC.

This chain joins TRBV20-1 and TRBJ2-3; TRBD2 aligns across 8 bases. The length of the CDR3 is 14 residues. Trimming removed 6 bases from V and 0 bases from J; junction bases left unmatched: 5. The germline V gene has CDR1 DFQATT and CDR2 SNEGSKA (reference sequence). CDR3 in amino acids: CSAFSGTSTDTQYF. The CDR3 region has the DNA TGCAGTGCCTTTAGCGGGACTAGCACAGATACGCAGTATTTT.

The gene calls are TRBV6-5 and TRBJ2-6; D is ambiguous. The germline gives CDR1 MNHEY, CDR2 SVGAGI. The CDR3 has 15 amino acids. V shed 7 bases and J shed 4 bases, with 14 bases lying between them. CDR3 DNA sequence: TGTGCCAGCATGACTCCTCTCTCCGGGGCCAACGTCCTGACTTTC. Amino acid sequence: CASMTPLSGANVLTF.

This clonotype was observed a handful of times. The chain employs TRBV5-1 and TRBJ1-1, with D perhaps TRBD1 (6 bases). CDR3 length: 14 residues. Deletions cut 3 bases from V and 2 bases from J, with 11 bases between. The germline gives CDR1 SGHRS, CDR2 YFSETQ. CDR3 region: CASSYRTDNTEAFF. CDR3 nucleotides: TGCGCCAGCAGCTACCGGACAGATAACACTGAAGCTTTCTTT.

This sequence joins TRBV29-1 and TRBJ1-1, with 8 bases aligning to TRBD1. With V trimmed by 7 bases and J by 5 bases, 18 bases remained unmatched. CDR1 and CDR2 from the germline V gene are SQVTM and ANQGSEA. The CDR3 contains 16 residues. CDR3 in amino acids: CSALAGGPGGDTEAFF. Written as DNA, the CDR3 is TGCAGCGCATTAGCAGGGGGCCCGGGGGGTGATACTGAAGCTTTCTTT.

V usage is TRBV12-3 or TRBV12-4 and J usage is TRBJ1-2, with D perhaps matching TRBD1 (5 bases). V was clipped by 3 bases and J by 7 bases, with 12 bases between them. The CDR3 totals 13 residues. The CDR3 is CASSFEGYIGYTF. CDR3 sequence (DNA): TGTGCCAGCAGTTTCGAGGGGTATATTGGCTACACCTTC.

This clonotype appeared a few times. The rearrangement uses TRBV4-1 and TRBJ2-6, with D unresolved. The CDR3 extends over 15 amino acids. The V end lost 1 base, the J end lost 3 bases, and 7 bases lay between the germline ends. The V gene's germline CDR1 is MGHRA and CDR2 YSYEKL. The CDR3 loop is CASSQVPLGANVLTF. The CDR3 DNA reads TGCGCCAGCAGCCAAGTCCCCCTTGGGGCCAACGTCCTGACTTTC.

This clonotype appeared a few times. Here the CDR3 DNA reads TGTGCCAGCAGTTCCCAGGGAAATGGCTACACCTTC. This encodes CASSSQGNGYTF. V usage is TRBV12-3 or TRBV12-4 and J usage is TRBJ1-2, with D possibly TRBD1 on 5 matching bases. The CDR3 totals 12 residues. Trimming took 4 bases from V and 6 from J, leaving 9 bases between them.

CDR3 sequence: CASSHRLAGLSTDTQYF. CDR3 in DNA: TGTGCCAGCAGCCACAGACTAGCGGGCCTAAGCACAGATACGCAGTATTTT. The genes are TRBV13 and TRBJ2-3, with 10 bases aligning to TRBD2. CDR1 is PRHDT and CDR2 is FYEKMQ in the germline V gene (reference sequence). The CDR3 is 17 amino acids. J lost 0 bases, V lost 5 bases, and 8 bases had no gene match.

The V and J genes are TRBV5-4 and TRBJ1-1; 8 bases map to TRBD1. Germline V gene sequence: CDR1 SGHNT, CDR2 YYREEE (reference sequence). Trimming at V came to 9 bases and at J to 0 bases, leaving 10 bases not matched to a gene. The CDR3 runs 15 residues. In nucleotides, the CDR3 is TGTGCCACCATCATCCAGGGGGCTATGAACACTGAAGCTTTCTTT. Translated: CATIIQGAMNTEAFF.

The chain is built from TRBV20-1 and TRBJ1-2; D might be TRBD1 (6 bases). Trimming cost V 5 bases and J 10 bases, with 14 bases left between them. The length of the CDR3 is 11 residues. Per the germline V gene, CDR1 is DFQATT and CDR2 is SNEGSKA (reference sequence). CDR3 coding DNA: TGCAGTGCTTACTACAGGGAGACCTACACCTTC. Its translation is CSAYYRETYTF.